The next 25 T cell receptor beta chains were all read from a single sample in a study of T cells in Graves' hyperthyroidism and ophthalmopathy (dated by TCRdb to the late 2010s). Receptor amplification or capture employed multiplex PCR. The sequencing machine was an Illumina HiSeq 2000. The TCR beta CDR3 regions were amplified from RNA transcripts. For the first round of RT-PCR on the TCR CDR3, the HTBI primer set was used together with the Qiagen OneStep RT-PCR kit. TCRdb passed the public sequencing reads through fastp at Q25 and MiXCR, retaining productive beta sequences. A single entry per CDR3 protein holds the most common genes and DNA from its merged rows. The sample records more than 550,000 distinct CDR3 sequences, 15% to 20% of which are singletons. Roughly 16% of the sample is held by the ten biggest clonotypes. Sequencing was carried out using blood. These receptors were taken from a man aged 45 to 65 with Graves' hyperthyroidism.

Notes on this clonotype: A junction end diverges from the germline sequence, so it may reflect a read error. The gene calls are TRBV29-1 and TRBJ2-1; maybe TRBD1 (6 bases). CDR3 length equals 14 residues. Germline V gene sequence: CDR1 SQVTM, CDR2 ANQGSEA. The CDR3 protein is CSVEGTPSHNEQFF. As DNA, the CDR3 is TGCAGCGTTGAGGGGACACCCTCCCACAATGAGCAGTTCTTC.

The table lists this clonotype with many counts. V gene TRBV7-8 combines with J gene TRBJ2-5; 9 bases map to TRBD1. The junction had 5 bases not matched to a gene; V was cut back by 3 bases and J by 3 bases. The CDR3 spans 15 residues. Looked up from germline, CDR1 is SGHVS and CDR2 is FQNEAQ. The CDR3 loop reads CASSFRDRVEETQYF. CDR3 DNA sequence: TGTGCCAGCAGCTTCCGGGACAGGGTGGAAGAGACCCAGTACTTC.

This clonotype was observed at least ten times. The genes are TRBV11-3 and TRBJ2-1; 13 bases map to TRBD2. CDR3 length: 16 amino acids. Trimming cost V 0 bases and J 7 bases; bases outside gene matches: 3. Germline V gene data show CDR1 as SGHNT and CDR2 as YENEEA. The DNA for the CDR3 is TGTGCCAGCAGCTTAGAACTAGCGGGAGGGCTTAATGAGCAGTTCTTC. Translation gives CASSLELAGGLNEQFF.

In this sample, this clonotype turned up many times. The chain carries TRBV7-9 and TRBJ2-5; D uncertain. The V end lost 0 bases, the J end lost 3 bases, and 8 bases lay between the germline ends. This CDR3 is built from 14 residues. Germline-derived CDR1 and CDR2 are SEHNR and FQNEAQ (reference sequence). CDR3 in DNA: TGTGCCAGCAGCTTAGCCCCCCTAGAAGAGACCCAGTACTTC. It codes for CASSLAPLEETQYF.

The sample holds many counts of this clonotype. The J gene is TRBJ2-7, the V gene TRBV18; D unresolved. Trimming left V 5 bases short and J 6 bases short, with 11 bases between. The CDR3 is made up of 12 amino acids. Germline V gives CDR1 KGHSH, CDR2 LQKENI. The DNA for the CDR3 is TGTGCCAGCTCAGCCTACTTAGGCGAGCAGTACTTC. This encodes CASSAYLGEQYF.

Many counts were recorded for this clonotype. This sequence joins TRBV12-3 or TRBV12-4 and TRBJ2-1; weak D call: TRBD2 (6 bases). The CDR3 contains 13 residues. Trimming cost V 6 bases and J 7 bases, with 13 bases left between them. The CDR3 DNA reads TGTGCCAGCAGGCCGACGGGGGTTAATGAGCAGTTCTTC. It is translated as CASRPTGVNEQFF.

Ten or more counts support this clonotype. The chain uses TRBV30 and TRBJ2-7; no clear D gene. V lost 3 bases, J lost 3 bases, and 6 bases lay in between. The CDR3 sequence is 11 residues long. Germline values: CDR1 GTSNPN, CDR2 SVGIG (reference sequence). CDR3 amino acids: CAWSANYEQYF. The CDR3 DNA reads TGTGCCTGGAGCGCGAACTACGAGCAGTACTTC.

The gene calls are TRBV29-1 and TRBJ2-2; D gene ambiguous. Germline values: CDR1 SQVTM, CDR2 ANQGSEA. V lost 4 bases and J lost 0, with 6 bases in between. This CDR3 is built from 13 residues. In DNA, the CDR3 is TGCAGCGTTGTCCCAACGAACACCGGGGAGCTGTTTTTT. It yields the protein CSVVPTNTGELFF.

This clonotype was seen ten or more times. The chain combines TRBV28 with TRBJ2-2, with 13 bases aligning to TRBD2. The CDR3 consists of 17 residues. The germline gives CDR1 MDHEN, CDR2 SYDVKM. With 6 bases clipped from V and 4 bases from J, the junction kept 8 bases outside the gene matches. Here the CDR3 reads CASSPGLAGVSTGELFF. For the CDR3, the DNA is TGTGCCAGCAGCCCTGGACTAGCGGGAGTGAGCACCGGGGAGCTGTTTTTT.

This clonotype was seen ten or more times. The J gene is TRBJ2-7, the V gene TRBV2; no clear D. The V gene's germline CDR1 is SNHLY and CDR2 FYNNEI. The CDR3 covers 10 residues. Trimming pared 4 bases from V and 6 bases from J, leaving 4 bases between. The CDR3 region has the DNA TGTGCCAGCAGTGGAAGCGAGCAGTACTTC. This encodes CASSGSEQYF.

This clonotype was observed a few times. The chain recombines TRBV5-1 with TRBJ2-5; 8 nucleotides line up with TRBD2. The CDR3 contains 16 residues. Per the germline V gene, CDR1 is SGHRS and CDR2 is YFSETQ. With 0 bases clipped from V and 1 base from J, the junction kept 5 bases outside the gene matches. CDR3 amino acids: CASSLGQAGVQETQYF. The CDR3 DNA follows: TGCGCCAGCAGCTTGGGTCAAGCGGGAGTCCAAGAGACCCAGTACTTC.

This clonotype has ten or more counts. The CDR3 DNA reads TGTGCCAGCTCACGACAGGGCCAAGAGACCCAGTACTTC. Protein: CASSRQGQETQYF. This sequence joins TRBV18 and TRBJ2-5; 7 positions match TRBD1. Trimming removed 4 bases from V and 1 base from J; junction bases left unmatched: 0. This CDR3 is 13 amino acids long. Germline lookup yields CDR1 KGHSH and CDR2 LQKENI.

This clonotype was counted ten times or more. The chain carries TRBV12-3 or TRBV12-4 and TRBJ2-1, with D maybe TRBD1 (5 bases). The CDR3 extends over 15 amino acids. Deletions cut 3 bases from V and 2 bases from J, with 11 bases between. CDR3 protein: CASSLSRATYNEQFF. For the CDR3, the DNA is TGTGCCAGCAGTTTGAGCAGGGCTACCTACAATGAGCAGTTCTTC.

This clonotype was counted at least ten times. The chain employs TRBV11-2 and TRBJ2-7, with 8 bases aligning to TRBD2. This CDR3 is 15 amino acids long. Germline V gene data show CDR1 as SGHAT and CDR2 as FQNNGV. V gave up 5 bases and J gave up 4 bases; unmatched junction bases: 10. CDR3 nucleotide sequence: TGTGCCAGCAGCCCCCTAAGCGGGAGTCAATACGAGCAGTACTTC. Residues: CASSPLSGSQYEQYF.

This clonotype was observed a handful of times. The CDR3 DNA sequence: TGTGCCACCCGGCTCGGACAGGGTCGGCCCGGGGAGCTGTTTTTT. Amino acid sequence: CATRLGQGRPGELFF. The J gene is TRBJ2-2, the V gene TRBV19; TRBD1 matches at 8 bases. Unmatched junction bases numbered 13, after V lost 10 bases and J lost 6 bases. CDR1 LNHDA and CDR2 SQIVND come from the germline V gene (reference sequence). The CDR3 is 15 residues long.

This clonotype was observed a handful of times. A read error is possible here, since a much larger clone lies one base away. This chain uses TRBV7-2 with TRBJ2-5; D gene unclear. Germline CDR1 reads SGHTA; CDR2 reads FQGNSA. This CDR3 is built from 13 residues. Trimming took off 5 bases at V and 1 base at J, with 8 bases between the two ends. Here the CDR3 reads CASSRRFQETQYF. For the CDR3, the DNA is TGTGCCAGCAGCCGACGGTTCCAAGAGACCCAGTACTTC.

This clonotype was picked up many times. This chain connects TRBV30 to TRBJ1-5; TRBD1 agrees at 10 bases. The germline CDR1 and CDR2 sequences are GTSNPN and SVGIG (reference sequence). J was trimmed by 0 bases and V by 4 bases; bases with no gene match: 6. The CDR3 contains 16 residues. The CDR3 loop is CAWNPGTGVSNQPQHF. The DNA for the CDR3 is TGTGCCTGGAACCCCGGGACAGGGGTTAGCAATCAGCCCCAGCATTTT.

This clonotype was observed a few times. The rearrangement uses TRBV6-5 and TRBJ1-2, with 8 bases aligning to TRBD1. The CDR3 covers 15 residues. Germline CDR1 reads MNHEY; CDR2 reads SVGAGI. V lost 0 bases to trimming and J lost 5 bases; unmatched junction nucleotides: 5. CDR3 DNA sequence: TGTGCCAGCAGTTACTCGGACAGGGTTCGATATGGCTACACCTTC. It is translated as CASSYSDRVRYGYTF.

This clonotype was observed at least ten times. V gene TRBV2 combines with J gene TRBJ2-2; TRBD1 matches at 9 bases. The germline V gene has CDR1 SNHLY and CDR2 FYNNEI. After removal of 7 bases from V and 4 bases from J, the junction contained 10 bases not matched to a gene. This CDR3 is built from 16 residues. The DNA of the CDR3 is TGTGCCAGCACAGCGAGGACAGGGGAGGCCACCGGGGAGCTGTTTTTT. Amino acids: CASTARTGEATGELFF.

The rearrangement joins TRBV5-1 to TRBJ1-1; D possibly corresponds to TRBD1 (5 bases). The germline CDR1 and CDR2 sequences are SGHRS and YFSETQ. Trimming took off 4 bases at V and 4 bases at J, with 17 bases between the two ends. The CDR3 extends over 15 amino acids. The CDR3 DNA follows: TGCGCCAGCAGCCAAACCGGGACGGAGTTCACTGAAGCTTTCTTT. This sequence encodes CASSQTGTEFTEAFF.

This clonotype has ten or more counts. V gene TRBV20-1 combines with J gene TRBJ1-4, with D possibly TRBD1 on 5 matching bases. This CDR3 spans 15 amino acids. Looked up from germline, CDR1 is DFQATT and CDR2 is SNEGSKA (reference sequence). V was cut by 6 bases and J by 8 bases, with 22 bases left in between. The CDR3 loop is CSAQVRGRSFEKLFF. CDR3 DNA: TGCAGTGCCCAGGTTAGGGGCCGGTCGTTCGAAAAACTGTTTTTT.

This clonotype was observed many times. This chain uses TRBV6-1 with TRBJ1-2; 10 bases fit TRBD1. The trim removed 5 bases at V and 3 bases at J, leaving 9 bases unmatched. Germline CDR1 is MNHNS and CDR2 is SASEGT. The CDR3 sequence is 16 residues long. The CDR3 DNA is TGTGCCAGCAGTTCCGGGACAGGGGCATCGTACTATGGCTACACCTTC. It codes for CASSSGTGASYYGYTF.

This clonotype has a count of ten or more. This sequence joins TRBV6-2 or TRBV6-3 and TRBJ1-5; D is perhaps TRBD1 (6 bases). The V end lost 2 bases, the J end lost 1 base, and 18 bases lay between the germline ends. The CDR3 runs to 18 residues. The V gene's germline CDR1 is MNHEY and CDR2 SVGEGT. CDR3 residues: CASSYPTGRSGSNQPQHF. The CDR3 coding sequence is TGTGCCAGCAGTTACCCCACAGGGAGGAGTGGAAGCAATCAGCCCCAGCATTTT.

The chain combines TRBV12-3 or TRBV12-4 with TRBJ1-1; TRBD1 agrees at 11 bases. The CDR3 extends over 16 amino acids. The ends lost 4 bases at V and 1 base at J; junction bases unmatched: 5. CDR3 DNA: TGTGCCAGCAGTTGGACAGGGGGCTTGGGGAACACTGAAGCTTTCTTT. Amino acids: CASSWTGGLGNTEAFF.

This clonotype was counted between two and nine times. A read error may be the cause here, since a much bigger clone is one base away. This chain connects TRBV2 to TRBJ2-5, with 10 bases lining up with TRBD1. J was trimmed by 5 bases and V by 4 bases; bases with no gene match: 4. The CDR3 covers 14 residues. Germline V gene lookup returns CDR1 SNHLY and CDR2 FYNNEI. DNA of the CDR3: TGTGCCAGCAGTGGACAGGGGGCAGGGGAGACCCAGTACTTC. Encoded protein: CASSGQGAGETQYF.